Below, 10 T cell receptor beta chains from the same sample are listed, as sequenced in a study of neoadjuvant nivolumab and ipilimumab in lung cancer (dated by TCRdb to 2018 to 2021). This specimen's time point label, interpreted: at surgical resection after neoadjuvant nivolumab +/- ipilimumab. Library preparation employed the immunoSEQ multiplex PCR assay. The clones in this table, taken by TCRdb from immuneACCESS, are in-frame only. Not every clone is retained; where verified, under half of the shortfall comes from an unresolved V gene, and the cause of the rest is unknown. A total of fewer than 40,000 clones appear in this sample, about 92% of them only once. 2.1% of the sample is taken by the ten largest. The material sequenced was peripheral blood, taken after neoadjuvant nivolumab, alone or with ipilimumab, at or shortly before surgery. The receptor set was obtained from an adult with non-small cell lung cancer.

V is TRBV6-1 and J is TRBJ1-1; TRBD1 is a possible D gene (6 bases). Trimming pared 2 bases from V and 1 base from J, leaving 8 bases between. Germline V gene data show CDR1 as MNHNS and CDR2 as SASEGT. The CDR3 has 14 amino acids. As DNA, the CDR3 is TGTGCCAGCAGTGAATGGGGGCCGAACACTGAAGCTTTCTTT. It yields the protein CASSEWGPNTEAFF.

This chain connects TRBV7-9 to TRBJ2-3; 12 positions agree with TRBD2. V lost 8 bases, J lost 7 bases, and 16 bases stayed unmatched. Germline lookup yields CDR1 SEHNR and CDR2 FQNEAQ (reference sequence). CDR3 length: 17 amino acids. CDR3: CASGPTSSGRARYTQYF. The CDR3 DNA sequence: TGTGCCAGCGGACCGACTTCTAGCGGGAGGGCCCGATATACGCAGTATTTT.

Concerning this clone itself: In the same sample, other DNA sequences code for this CDR3. The V call is TRBV29-1, the J call TRBJ2-1; 7 nucleotides align to TRBD2. Germline trimming cut 1 base from V and 7 bases from J; bases unmatched to any gene: 4. The V gene's germline CDR1 is SQVTM and CDR2 ANQGSEA. The CDR3 extends over 13 amino acids. The DNA for the CDR3 is TGCAGCGTTGAAGGGTACGGGGGGAATGAGCAGTTCTTC. This encodes CSVEGYGGNEQFF.

The rearrangement joins TRBV18 to TRBJ1-4, with 9 bases identical to TRBD1. Germline CDR1 is KGHSH and CDR2 is LQKENI. Unmatched junction bases numbered 13, after V lost 6 bases and J lost 11 bases. The CDR3 runs 15 residues. The CDR3 loop reads CASSHTGTGLQKLFF. The DNA of the CDR3 is TGTGCCAGCTCCCACACCGGGACAGGGTTGCAGAAACTGTTTTTT.

This chain joins TRBV6-5 and TRBJ2-2; 8 nucleotides agree with TRBD1. Germline V gives CDR1 MNHEY, CDR2 SVGAGI. V was pared by 5 bases and J by 6 bases, with 8 bases of the junction left unmatched. This CDR3 is 15 amino acids long. CDR3 residues: CASSPLRGRPGELFF. CDR3 in DNA: TGTGCCAGCAGTCCTCTCAGGGGGCGCCCCGGGGAGCTGTTTTTT.

V and J are TRBV10-3 and TRBJ2-5, with 9 bases matching TRBD1. The CDR3 has 13 residues. V lost 6 bases, J lost 5 bases, and 4 bases stayed unmatched. Looked up from germline, CDR1 is ENHRY and CDR2 is SYGVKD. The CDR3 region has the DNA TGTGCCATCAGCTTGGGACAGGGTGAGACCCAGTACTTC. It encodes CAISLGQGETQYF.

The V gene is TRBV19, the J gene TRBJ1-1, with TRBD1 as a possible D gene (5 bases). Germline CDR1 is LNHDA and CDR2 is SQIVND (reference sequence). The CDR3 contains 12 residues. V lost 3 bases and J lost 6, with 8 bases in between. CDR3 nucleotides: TGTGCCAGTAGTATTGGGGGTTCTGAAGCTTTCTTT. Translation gives CASSIGGSEAFF.

The chain carries TRBV7-9 and TRBJ1-1; 8 nucleotides align to TRBD1. The CDR3 length is 13 residues. Trimming removed 4 bases from V and 5 bases from J; junction bases left unmatched: 3. The V gene's germline CDR1 is SEHNR and CDR2 FQNEAQ (reference sequence). In DNA form, the CDR3 reads TGTGCCAGCAGCTGGACAGGGTATACTGAAGCTTTCTTT. Translated: CASSWTGYTEAFF.

V usage is TRBV5-1 and J usage is TRBJ2-7; D tentatively fits TRBD1 or TRBD2 (6 bases each). Germline V lookup: CDR1 SGHRS, CDR2 YFSETQ. The CDR3 contains 15 residues. The germline V and J ends were trimmed by 2 bases and 0 bases, with 12 bases remaining between them. Here the CDR3 reads CASSFDGGGSYEQYF. Written as DNA, the CDR3 is TGCGCCAGCAGCTTCGACGGAGGGGGCTCCTACGAGCAGTACTTC.

The chain uses TRBV5-1 and TRBJ2-7, with D unresolved. Per the germline V gene, CDR1 is SGHRS and CDR2 is YFSETQ. V lost 0 bases to trimming and J lost 0 bases, with 10 bases between them. This CDR3 has 15 amino acids. The CDR3 here is CASSLDPQLSYEQYF. The CDR3 nucleotides are TGCGCCAGCAGCTTGGACCCTCAACTCTCCTACGAGCAGTACTTC.